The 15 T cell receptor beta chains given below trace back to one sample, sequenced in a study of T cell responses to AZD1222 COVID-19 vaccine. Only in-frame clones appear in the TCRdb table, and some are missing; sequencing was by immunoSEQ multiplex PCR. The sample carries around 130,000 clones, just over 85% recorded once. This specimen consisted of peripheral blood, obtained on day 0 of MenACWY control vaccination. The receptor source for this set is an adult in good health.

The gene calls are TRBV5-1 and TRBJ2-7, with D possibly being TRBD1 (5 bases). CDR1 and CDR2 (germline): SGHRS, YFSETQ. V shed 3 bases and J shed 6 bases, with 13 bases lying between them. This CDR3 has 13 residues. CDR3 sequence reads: CASSSGQVLEQYF. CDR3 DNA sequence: TGCGCCAGCAGCTCAGGGCAGGTGCTCGAGCAGTACTTC.

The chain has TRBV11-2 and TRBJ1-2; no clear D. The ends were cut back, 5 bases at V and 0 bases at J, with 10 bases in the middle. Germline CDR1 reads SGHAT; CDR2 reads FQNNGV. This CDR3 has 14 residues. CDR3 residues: CASSHAGANYGYTF. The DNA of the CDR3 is TGTGCCAGCAGCCACGCTGGAGCTAACTATGGCTACACCTTC.

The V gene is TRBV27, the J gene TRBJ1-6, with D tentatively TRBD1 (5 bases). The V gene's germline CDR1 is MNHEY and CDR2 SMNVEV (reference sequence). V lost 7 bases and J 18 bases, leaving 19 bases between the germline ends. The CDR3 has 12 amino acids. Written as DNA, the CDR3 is TGTGCCAGCACCACGGCGGGGACGCATACCCACTTT. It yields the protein CASTTAGTHTHF.

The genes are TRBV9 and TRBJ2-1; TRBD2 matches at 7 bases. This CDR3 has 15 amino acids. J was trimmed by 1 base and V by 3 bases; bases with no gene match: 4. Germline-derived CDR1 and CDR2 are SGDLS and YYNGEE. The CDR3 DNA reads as TGTGCCAGCAGCGGGGAGGGGACTTCCTACAATGAGCAGTTCTTC. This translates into CASSGEGTSYNEQFF. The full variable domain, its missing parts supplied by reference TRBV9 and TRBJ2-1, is DSGVTQTPKHLITATGQRVTLRCSPRSGDLSVYWYQQSLDQGLQFLIQYYNGEERAKGNILERFSAQQFPDLHSELNLSSLELGDSALYFCASSGEGTSYNEQFFGPGTRLTVL.

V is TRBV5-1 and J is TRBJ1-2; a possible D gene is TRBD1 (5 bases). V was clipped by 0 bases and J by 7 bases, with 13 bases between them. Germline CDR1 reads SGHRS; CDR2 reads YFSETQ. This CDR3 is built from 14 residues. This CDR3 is CASSLDGGGVGYTF. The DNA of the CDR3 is TGCGCCAGCAGCTTGGATGGGGGAGGAGTTGGCTACACCTTC.

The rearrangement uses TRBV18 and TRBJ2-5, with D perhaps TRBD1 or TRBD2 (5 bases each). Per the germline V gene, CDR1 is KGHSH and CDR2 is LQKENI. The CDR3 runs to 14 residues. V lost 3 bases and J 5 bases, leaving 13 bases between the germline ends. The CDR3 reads CASSPSKGRETQYF. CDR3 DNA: TGTGCCAGCTCACCTAGTAAGGGACGGGAGACCCAGTACTTC.

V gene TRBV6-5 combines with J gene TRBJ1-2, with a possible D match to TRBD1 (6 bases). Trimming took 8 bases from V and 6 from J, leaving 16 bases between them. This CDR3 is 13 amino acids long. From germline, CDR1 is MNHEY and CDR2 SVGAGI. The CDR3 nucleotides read TGTGCCAGCCTATTTGGGGGGCGCAATGGCTACACCTTC. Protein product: CASLFGGRNGYTF.

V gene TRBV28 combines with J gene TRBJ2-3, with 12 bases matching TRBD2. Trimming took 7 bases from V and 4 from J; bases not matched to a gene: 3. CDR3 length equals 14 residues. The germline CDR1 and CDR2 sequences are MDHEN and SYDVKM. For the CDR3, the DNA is TGTGCCAGCAAGACTAGCGGGAGTTCAGATACGCAGTATTTT. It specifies CASKTSGSSDTQYF.

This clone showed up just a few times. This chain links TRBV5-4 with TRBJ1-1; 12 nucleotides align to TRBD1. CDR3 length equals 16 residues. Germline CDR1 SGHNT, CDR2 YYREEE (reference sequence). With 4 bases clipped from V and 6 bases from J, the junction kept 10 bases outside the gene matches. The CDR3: CASSQPGTGGVPEAFF. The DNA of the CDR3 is TGTGCCAGCAGCCAGCCCGGGACAGGGGGCGTTCCTGAAGCTTTCTTT. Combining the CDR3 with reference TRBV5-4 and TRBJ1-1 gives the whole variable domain ETGVTQSPTHLIKTRGQQVTLRCSSQSGHNTVSWYQQALGQGPQFIFQYYREEENGRGNFPPRFSGLQFPNYSSELNVNALELDDSALYLCASSQPGTGGVPEAFFGQGTRLTVV.

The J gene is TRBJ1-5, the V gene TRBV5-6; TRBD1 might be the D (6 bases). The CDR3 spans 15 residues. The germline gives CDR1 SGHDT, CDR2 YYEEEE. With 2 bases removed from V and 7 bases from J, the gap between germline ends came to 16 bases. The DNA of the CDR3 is TGTGCCAGCAGCTTCGGGACAACCCCATTCCAGCCCCAGCATTTT. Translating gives CASSFGTTPFQPQHF.

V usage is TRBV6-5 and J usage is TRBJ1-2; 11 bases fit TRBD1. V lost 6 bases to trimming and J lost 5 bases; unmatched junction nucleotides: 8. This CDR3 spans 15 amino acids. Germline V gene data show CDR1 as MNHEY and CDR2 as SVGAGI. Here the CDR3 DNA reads TGTGCCAGCAGCAGGACAGGGGGCAGAAGGTATGGCTACACCTTC. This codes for CASSRTGGRRYGYTF.

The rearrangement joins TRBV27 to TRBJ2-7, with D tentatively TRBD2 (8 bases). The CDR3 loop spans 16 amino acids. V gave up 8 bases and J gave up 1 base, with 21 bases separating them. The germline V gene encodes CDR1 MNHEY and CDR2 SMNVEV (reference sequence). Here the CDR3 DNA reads TGTGCCAGCCGACCCGGGGGGGCAGGGGGTTCCTACGAGCAGTACTTC. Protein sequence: CASRPGGAGGSYEQYF.

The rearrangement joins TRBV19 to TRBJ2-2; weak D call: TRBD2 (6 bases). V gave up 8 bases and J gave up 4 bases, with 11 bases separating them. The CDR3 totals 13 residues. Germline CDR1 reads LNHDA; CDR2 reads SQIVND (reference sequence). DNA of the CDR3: TGTGCCAGTTTCGGGAGTGTCACCGGGGAGCTGTTTTTT. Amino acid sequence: CASFGSVTGELFF.

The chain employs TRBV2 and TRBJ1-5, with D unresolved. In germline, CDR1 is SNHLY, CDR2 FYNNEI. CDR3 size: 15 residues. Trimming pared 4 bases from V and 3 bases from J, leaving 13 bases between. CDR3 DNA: TGTGCCAGCAGTGCATCCCCGGGGTACAATCAGCCCCAGCATTTT. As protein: CASSASPGYNQPQHF.

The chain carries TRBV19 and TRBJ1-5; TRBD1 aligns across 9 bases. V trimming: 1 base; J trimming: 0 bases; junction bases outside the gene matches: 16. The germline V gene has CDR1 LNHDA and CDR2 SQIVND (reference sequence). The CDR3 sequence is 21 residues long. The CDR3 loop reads CASSIGPLVPGQGVSNQPQHF. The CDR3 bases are TGTGCCAGTAGTATAGGGCCGCTTGTTCCGGGACAGGGCGTTAGCAATCAGCCCCAGCATTTT.